The 15 T cell receptor beta chains given below trace back to one sample, sequenced in a study of T cell repertoires and HLA-DP antigens (dated by TCRdb to between 2017 and 2018). Library preparation was by the immunoSEQ multiplex PCR assay. Sourced from immuneACCESS, this table was stored by TCRdb with only in-frame sequences that have V and J called. A share of the clones is absent; for the studies checked, an unresolved V gene accounts for under half, and the remainder has no known explanation. The sample contains about 110,000 clones, 80% to 95% of them found a single time. The ten largest account for about 0.27% of the sample. These receptors are not linked to any known antigen. Sequences were obtained from CD4+ T cells from PBMCs. The receptors were sampled from a woman aged 18-35 years in good health and CMV-seronegative.

The chain employs TRBV7-2 and TRBJ1-5; D is uncertain. This CDR3 has 14 amino acids. CDR1 and CDR2 (germline): SGHTA, FQGNSA. With 3 bases removed from V and 4 bases from J, the gap between germline ends came to 10 bases. The CDR3 nucleotides are TGTGCCAGCAGCTTCTCCGGGTCTAATCAGCCCCAGCATTTT. Translation gives CASSFSGSNQPQHF.

The J gene is TRBJ2-3, the V gene TRBV2; D not resolved. Trimming removed 6 bases at V and 0 bases at J, with 16 bases between. CDR1 and CDR2 (germline): SNHLY, FYNNEI. The CDR3 covers 16 residues. The CDR3 protein is CASSISLIVSTDTQYF. The CDR3 DNA is TGTGCCAGCAGCATCTCTCTGATAGTGAGCACAGATACGCAGTATTTT.

The CDR3 DNA reads TGTGCCACCGGGAAAACAGACAACACTGAAGCTTTCTTT. It translates to CATGKTDNTEAFF. The chain uses TRBV10-3 and TRBJ1-1; no clear D gene. With 10 bases removed from V and 2 bases from J, the gap between germline ends came to 14 bases. Germline CDR1 and CDR2: ENHRY and SYGVKD. The length of the CDR3 is 13 residues.

The J gene is TRBJ2-6, the V gene TRBV11-2, with D perhaps matching TRBD1 (5 bases). Between the trimmed V and J ends, which lost 11 bases and 3 bases, there was a span of 17 bases. CDR3 length: 15 residues. The germline gives CDR1 SGHAT, CDR2 FQNNGV. The CDR3 here is CAAGPPRVGANVLTF. Written as DNA, the CDR3 is TGTGCCGCAGGACCCCCCAGGGTTGGGGCCAACGTCCTGACTTTC.

V and J are TRBV7-9 and TRBJ2-7; D unclear. CDR1 SEHNR and CDR2 FQNEAQ come from the germline V gene (reference sequence). The CDR3 spans 13 residues. Trimming cost V 5 bases and J 3 bases, with 11 bases left between them. In DNA form, the CDR3 reads TGTGCCAGCAGCCCGGAATGGGGCTACGAGCAGTACTTC. As protein: CASSPEWGYEQYF.

This sequence joins TRBV6-6 and TRBJ2-3; D perhaps matches TRBD2 (6 bases). The CDR3 consists of 13 residues. CDR1 is MNHNY and CDR2 is SVGAGI in the germline V gene (reference sequence). Deletions cut 7 bases from V and 3 bases from J, with 11 bases between. CDR3 sequence: CASTSARTDTQYF. The CDR3 region has the DNA TGTGCCAGCACTAGCGCCCGAACAGATACGCAGTATTTT.

The CDR3 loop reads CASSTDRYYGYTF. The CDR3 coding sequence is TGTGCCAGCAGCACGGACAGGTACTATGGCTACACCTTC. The genes are TRBV6-5 and TRBJ1-2; 7 nucleotides match TRBD1. Germline lookup yields CDR1 MNHEY and CDR2 SVGAGI. V lost 6 bases and J lost 3; bases outside the gene matches: 4. The CDR3 spans 13 residues.

This clone was counted a few times. The chain combines TRBV10-1 with TRBJ2-2; D gene ambiguous. CDR1 is WNHNN and CDR2 is SYGVQD in the germline V gene (reference sequence). This CDR3 is built from 13 residues. The V and J ends lost 5 bases and 7 bases respectively, with 11 bases between them. The CDR3 spells CASSPLIGGELFF. The CDR3 nucleotides read TGCGCCAGCAGTCCCTTAATAGGCGGGGAGCTGTTTTTT.

V and J are TRBV2 and TRBJ1-1, with D hard to call. Germline V gives CDR1 SNHLY, CDR2 FYNNEI. The CDR3 covers 8 residues. The CDR3 sequence is CVWTEAFF. DNA of the CDR3: TGTGTGTGGACTGAAGCTTTCTTT.

The chain is built from TRBV7-9 and TRBJ1-1; TRBD1 is a possible D gene (6 bases). Per the germline V gene, CDR1 is SEHNR and CDR2 is FQNEAQ (reference sequence). This CDR3 comprises 15 residues. Trimming took 5 bases from V and 1 from J, leaving 14 bases between them. The CDR3 is CASSIPGTSNTEAFF. CDR3 nucleotides: TGTGCCAGCAGCATCCCCGGGACATCGAACACTGAAGCTTTCTTT. Supplemented by reference TRBV7-9 and TRBJ1-1, the full variable domain reads DTGVSQNPRHKITKRGQNVTFRCDPISEHNRLYWYRQTLGQGPEFLTYFQNEAQLEKSRLLSDRFSAERPKGSFSTLEIQRTEQGDSAMYLCASSIPGTSNTEAFFGQGTRLTVV.

The chain couples TRBV6-5 to TRBJ2-7; D ambiguous. Germline V gives CDR1 MNHEY, CDR2 SVGAGI. Trimming cost V 6 bases and J 6 bases, with 15 bases left between them. The CDR3 consists of 13 residues. CDR3 sequence: CASSLPLPSEQYV. In DNA, the CDR3 is TGTGCCAGCAGCCTACCCCTACCTAGCGAGCAGTACGTC.

The chain uses TRBV9 and TRBJ1-4; no definite D call. The ends were cut back, 4 bases at V and 0 bases at J, with 10 bases in the middle. Per germline, CDR1 SGDLS and CDR2 YYNGEE. This CDR3 has 15 amino acids. The CDR3 region is CASSIGLATNEKLFF. The CDR3 nucleotides read TGTGCCAGCAGCATCGGACTAGCAACTAATGAAAAACTGTTTTTT.

This chain joins TRBV15 and TRBJ2-4; 8 nucleotides align to TRBD2. CDR3 length: 17 residues. Germline V CDR1 and CDR2: LNHNV, YYDKDF (reference sequence). J was trimmed by 0 bases and V by 0 bases; bases with no gene match: 4. CDR3 region: CATSREGGGLAKNIQYF. CDR3 in DNA: TGTGCCACCAGCAGAGAGGGCGGGGGGCTAGCCAAAAACATTCAGTACTTC.

The chain is built from TRBV9 and TRBJ2-1; TRBD2 agrees at 10 bases. This CDR3 has 15 amino acids. Germline V gene sequence: CDR1 SGDLS, CDR2 YYNGEE. V lost 0 bases, J lost 6 bases, and 3 bases stayed unmatched. This chain's CDR3 is CASSVEGLASNEQFF. CDR3 nucleotide sequence: TGTGCCAGCAGCGTAGAGGGACTAGCGTCCAATGAGCAGTTCTTC. The full variable domain, with the rest looked up from reference TRBV9 and TRBJ2-1, is DSGVTQTPKHLITATGQRVTLRCSPRSGDLSVYWYQQSLDQGLQFLIQYYNGEERAKGNILERFSAQQFPDLHSELNLSSLELGDSALYFCASSVEGLASNEQFFGPGTRLTVL.

The chain uses TRBV15 and TRBJ2-7; a weak D match, TRBD2 (5 bases). Germline CDR1 and CDR2: LNHNV and YYDKDF (reference sequence). CDR3 length: 15 residues. Deletions cut 0 bases from V and 0 bases from J, with 9 bases between. The CDR3 spells CATSRDRAASYEQYF. The CDR3 bases are TGTGCCACCAGCAGAGATCGAGCGGCCTCCTACGAGCAGTACTTC.